This T cell receptor (beta chain) was sequenced for a study of blood T cell repertoires in COVID-19 (dated by TCRdb to about 2020). Turning to the overall study: Samples from collaborators originated in the United States, Italy and Spain and spanned both the acute and convalescent phases of COVID-19. The repertoires were released in a freely available public database meant as a resource for research on the immune response to SARS-CoV-2. Where available, HLA class I and class II types were taken from metadata supplied by the sample provider and were not determined by assay-based typing. Nearly every sample came with metadata listing a de-identified subject ID, COVID-19 status, age in years and sex. The prospective study material was composed of cDNA or gDNA derived from T cells, B-cell-depleted T cells, or PBMCs. The dataset comprised deeply sampled blood TCRbeta repertoires from subjects exposed to, actively infected with, or recovered from COVID-19. The samples were drawn from two sources: the first 160 participants of the ongoing ImmuneRACE study, and over 950 subjects contributed by 6 global collaborators.

One collaborating source in Seattle enrolled patients during active infection and followed them longitudinally through the course of disease. Collaborating institutions collected whole blood in K2EDTA tubes following their own protocols. For TCRbeta analysis, collaborator samples were shipped as frozen whole blood, as isolated PBMCs, or as DNA extracted from either sample type. Beyond this particular receptor, the publication reports: The amount of clinical and demographic metadata varied by source and participant and was provided uncurated.

The immunoSEQ Assay, a bias-controlled multiplex PCR, was used to amplify TCRbeta CDR3 regions from genomic DNA. The paper's data handling went like this. The number of nucleated cells in each sample was estimated by amplification of reference gene primers within the assay. Sequence reads were collapsed and filtered to measure the absolute abundance of every unique TCRbeta CDR3 rearrangement. Productive Simpson clonality was computed per sample as the square root of Simpson's diversity index over productive rearrangements. Imported from immuneACCESS, the table was reduced by TCRdb to in-frame sequences with V and J called. These copies leave out some clones; in studies compared against another copy, an unresolved V gene accounts for under half, and the cause of the remainder is not known. The V and J calls and clone size are taken from that table; D and trimming were inferred from the DNA. In this sample the table shows 150,000 to 200,000 clones, around four fifths of which occur a single time. Of the sample, 14% falls within the top ten clones.

V has 1 base trimmed and J has 4 bases trimmed; junction bases matching no gene number 4. From its cysteine to its phenylalanine, the CDR3 spans 17 amino acids. Of the read, only the CDR3 DNA is kept; its 51 bases are in frame from base 1. CDR1 and CDR2 were assigned from the germline V gene as KGHSH and LQKENI. Comment on this clone: Its antigen is still unknown. There are no base qualities to consult, and no much larger clone falls within one base.

The specimen sequenced was peripheral blood. The V and J segments used are TRBV18 and TRBJ2-2, and TRBD2 matches 12 of the central bases. This sequence was found in a woman in her 70s with COVID-19, enrolled during active disease. Read as DNA, the sequence is TGTGCCAGCTCACCACGGACTAGCGGGGCTGGCACCGGGGAGCTGTTTTTT. Its translation reads: CASSPRTSGAGTGELFF. The entire variable domain, with the stretches around the CDR3 drawn from the reference TRBV18 and TRBJ2-2 proteins, is NAGVMQNPRHLVRRRGQEARLRCSPMKGHSHVYWYRQLPEEGLKFMVYLQKENIIDESGMPKERFSAEFPKEGPSILRIQQVVRGDSAAYFCASSPRTSGAGTGELFFGEGSRLTVL.